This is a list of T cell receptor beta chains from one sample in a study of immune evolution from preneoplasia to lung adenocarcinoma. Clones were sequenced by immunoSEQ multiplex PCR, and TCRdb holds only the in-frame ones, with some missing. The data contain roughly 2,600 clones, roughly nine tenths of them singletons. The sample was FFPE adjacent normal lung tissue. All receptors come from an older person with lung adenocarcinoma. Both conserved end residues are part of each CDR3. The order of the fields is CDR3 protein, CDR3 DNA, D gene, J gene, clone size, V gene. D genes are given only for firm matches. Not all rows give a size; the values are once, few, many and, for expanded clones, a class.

CDR3aa: CASSATGVDNEQFF
CDR3nt: TGTGCCAGCAGTGCGACAGGAGTAGACAATGAGCAGTTCTTC
d_gene: -
j_gene: TRBJ2-1
abundance: -
v_gene: TRBV2

CDR3aa: CASSYILLVRGELFF
CDR3nt: TGTGCCAGCAGCTACATTCTACTGGTCCGCGGGGAGCTGTTTTTT
d_gene: -
j_gene: TRBJ2-2
abundance: -
v_gene: TRBV7-9

CDR3aa: CASEGGSRNQPQHF
CDR3nt: TGTGCCAGTGAAGGGGGCTCTCGCAATCAGCCCCAGCATTTT
d_gene: TRBD1
j_gene: TRBJ1-5
abundance: once
v_gene: TRBV19

CDR3aa: CAWSVNGDTEAFF
CDR3nt: TGTGCCTGGAGTGTAAACGGGGACACTGAAGCTTTCTTT
d_gene: -
j_gene: TRBJ1-1
abundance: -
v_gene: TRBV30

CDR3aa: CATKYGTDSSYEQYF
CDR3nt: TGCGCCACCAAATATGGGACGGATAGCTCCTACGAGCAGTACTTC
d_gene: -
j_gene: TRBJ2-7
abundance: once
v_gene: TRBV5-1

CDR3aa: CASSTSSGDRGRNEQFF
CDR3nt: TGTGCCAGCAGCACCTCAAGTGGGGACAGGGGGCGGAATGAGCAGTTCTTC
d_gene: TRBD1
j_gene: TRBJ2-1
abundance: -
v_gene: TRBV11-2

CDR3aa: CSVGLADYNEQFF
CDR3nt: TGCAGCGTTGGACTAGCGGACTACAATGAGCAGTTCTTC
d_gene: TRBD2
j_gene: TRBJ2-1
abundance: -
v_gene: TRBV29-1

CDR3aa: CASSFRASGRPSYEQYF
CDR3nt: TGTGCCAGCAGTTTTAGGGCTAGCGGGAGGCCCTCCTACGAGCAGTACTTC
d_gene: TRBD2
j_gene: TRBJ2-7
abundance: -
v_gene: TRBV27

CDR3aa: CASRTQFSTDTQYF
CDR3nt: TGTGCCAGCAGGACTCAATTCAGCACAGATACGCAGTATTTT
d_gene: -
j_gene: TRBJ2-3
abundance: -
v_gene: TRBV5-4

CDR3aa: CASSQQTSRVDEQYF
CDR3nt: TGCGCCAGCAGCCAGCAGACTAGCCGGGTGGACGAGCAGTACTTC
d_gene: TRBD2
j_gene: TRBJ2-7
abundance: -
v_gene: TRBV4-1

CDR3aa: CASSLTGTGIQPQHF
CDR3nt: TGTGCCAGCAGTTTAACCGGGACAGGGATTCAGCCCCAGCATTTT
d_gene: TRBD1
j_gene: TRBJ1-5
abundance: once
v_gene: TRBV27

CDR3aa: CASMETGGTGELFF
CDR3nt: TGTGCCAGCATGGAGACAGGGGGGACCGGGGAGCTGTTTTTT
d_gene: TRBD1
j_gene: TRBJ2-2
abundance: -
v_gene: TRBV6-5

CDR3aa: CASSYRTSGRVEQFF
CDR3nt: TGTGCCAGCAGTTACCGGACTAGCGGGAGGGTTGAGCAGTTCTTC
d_gene: TRBD2
j_gene: TRBJ2-1
abundance: -
v_gene: TRBV7-2

CDR3aa: CASIPPGGLAGGPSYEQYF
CDR3nt: TGTGCCAGCATTCCCCCAGGTGGGCTAGCGGGAGGCCCCAGCTACGAGCAGTACTTC
d_gene: TRBD2
j_gene: TRBJ2-7
abundance: -
v_gene: TRBV2

CDR3aa: CASTYRGTEAFF
CDR3nt: TGTGCCAGCACCTACAGGGGGACTGAAGCTTTCTTT
d_gene: TRBD1
j_gene: TRBJ1-1
abundance: once
v_gene: TRBV5-4

CDR3aa: CASGVEIGTGELFF
CDR3nt: TGTGCCAGCGGAGTGGAGATAGGCACCGGGGAGCTGTTTTTT
d_gene: -
j_gene: TRBJ2-2
abundance: -
v_gene: TRBV6-1